This record concerns one TCR beta chain sequence. The data originate from a study of T cell changes during pregnancy in multiple sclerosis. Profiling relied on immunoSEQ multiplex PCR, and the TCRdb table lists in-frame clones only, not all of them. The sample consists of 79,000 or so clones, more than 85% of them appearing once. The origin of this receptor is a female donor in good health, enrolled as a control in a pregnancy study. The sample in question was peripheral blood, obtained in the first trimester of pregnancy.

CDR3 sequence: CASSLPGEQYF. In nucleotides, the CDR3 is TGTGCCAGCAGCCTACCGGGGGAGCAGTACTTC. The chain couples TRBV6-6 to TRBJ2-7, with a possible D match to TRBD2 (5 bases). The germline V gene encodes CDR1 MNHNY and CDR2 SVGAGI (reference sequence). V shed 6 bases and J shed 7 bases, with 10 bases lying between them. The CDR3 length is 11 residues.